This TCR beta chain was observed in a study of T cell changes during pregnancy in multiple sclerosis. The assay was immunoSEQ multiplex PCR, and TCRdb's table has in-frame clones only and misses some. The sample records tens of thousands of clones, about nine tenths being singletons. The TCR comes from a female donor in good health, enrolled as a control in a pregnancy study. Sample: CD8+ T cells from peripheral blood mononuclear cells, taken in the first trimester of pregnancy.

The CDR3 DNA reads TGTGCCAGCCTAAAACTCAGGTCGCCCTACGAGCAGTACTTC. Protein: CASLKLRSPYEQYF. The chain employs TRBV21-1 and TRBJ2-7; the D segment call TRBD1 is taken from the table without a DNA check. TRBV21-1 counts as a pseudogene. The length of the CDR3 is 14 residues.